One sample yielded the 29 T cell receptor beta chains listed below, sequenced in a study of CD8 T cells in Susac syndrome. An input of about 0.45 to 1 ug of RNA was subjected to reverse transcription using random hexamers. Via MiXCR, TCRdb re-called the immunoSEQ multiplex PCR reads, giving one row per CDR3 protein. The sample includes roughly 180,000 distinct CDR3 sequences, approximately 95% of them seen just once. Sequenced sample: CD4+ T cells from PBMCs. The receptors come from a human donor in good health.

The chain couples TRBV11-2 to TRBJ2-7; the D gene is possibly TRBD1 (6 bases). The CDR3 runs 13 residues. CDR1 is SGHAT and CDR2 is FQNNGV in the germline V gene. V was clipped by 6 bases and J by 0 bases, with 9 bases between them. The CDR3 region is CASRLTGSYEQYF. The CDR3 nucleotides read TGTGCCAGCAGATTGACAGGCTCCTACGAGCAGTACTTC.

This clonotype came up once. The chain is built from TRBV30 and TRBJ1-2, with D unclear. The germline CDR1 and CDR2 sequences are GTSNPN and SVGIG (reference sequence). This CDR3 is built from 11 residues. V was cut by 5 bases and J by 7 bases, with 11 bases left in between. The CDR3 protein is CAWAQRLGYTF. The CDR3 DNA sequence: TGTGCCTGGGCCCAGAGGCTTGGCTACACCTTC.

This chain links TRBV27 with TRBJ1-1; D might be TRBD1 (6 bases). This CDR3 is built from 14 residues. Trimming shortened V by 7 bases and J by 1 base, and 13 bases separated the two germline ends. Germline values: CDR1 MNHEY, CDR2 SMNVEV (reference sequence). CDR3: CASTPRGANTEAFF. The CDR3 nucleotides read TGTGCCAGCACCCCTCGGGGGGCGAACACTGAAGCTTTCTTT.

The chain carries TRBV29-1 and TRBJ2-7; a possible D gene is TRBD2 (6 bases). V dropped 3 bases and J dropped 4 bases, with 10 bases sitting between them. The germline gives CDR1 SQVTM, CDR2 ANQGSEA. CDR3 length equals 12 residues. CDR3 bases: TGCAGCGTTGATATGGAGGGGTACGAGCAGTACTTC. Translating it yields CSVDMEGYEQYF.

This clonotype was found once. This chain links TRBV27 with TRBJ2-3, with TRBD2 identical over 9 bases. Germline V gene lookup returns CDR1 MNHEY and CDR2 SMNVEV (reference sequence). Trimming took 8 bases from V and 2 from J; bases not matched to a gene: 14. This CDR3 is built from 17 residues. CDR3 loop: CASCTYLLAGFTDTQYF. CDR3 in DNA: TGTGCCAGCTGCACCTACCTTCTAGCGGGATTCACAGATACGCAGTATTTT.

The chain carries TRBV2 and TRBJ2-7; no clear D gene. Germline CDR1 reads SNHLY; CDR2 reads FYNNEI. V was clipped by 6 bases and J by 0 bases, with 6 bases between them. This CDR3 is built from 12 residues. The CDR3 nucleotides read TGTGCCAGCAGAGAATACTCCTACGAGCAGTACTTC. Translation gives CASREYSYEQYF.

The V and J genes are TRBV30 and TRBJ2-7; D not certain. V dropped 0 bases and J dropped 6 bases, with 9 bases sitting between them. CDR1 is GTSNPN and CDR2 is SVGIG in the germline V gene (reference sequence). This CDR3 contains 12 residues. CDR3 amino acids: CAWSVSGIEQYF. The CDR3, as DNA: TGTGCCTGGAGTGTATCGGGTATCGAGCAGTACTTC.

This clonotype was detected only a few times. The chain links TRBV6-6 to TRBJ2-5; D unclear. Germline lookup yields CDR1 MNHNY and CDR2 SVGAGI (reference sequence). V lost 5 bases to trimming and J lost 2 bases, with 9 bases between them. The CDR3 extends over 13 amino acids. CDR3 DNA sequence: TGTGCCAGCAGTCCCTGGCAGCAAGAGACCCAGTACTTC. Translating it yields CASSPWQQETQYF.

V is TRBV29-1 and J is TRBJ2-1, with D perhaps assigned TRBD1 or TRBD2 (5 bases each). This CDR3 is built from 14 residues. V dropped 6 bases and J dropped 6 bases, with 18 bases sitting between them. Germline assignment: CDR1 SQVTM and CDR2 ANQGSEA. CDR3 DNA sequence: TGCAGCGTCTCTTTAATACTAGGGGCCAATGAGCAGTTCTTC. This translates into CSVSLILGANEQFF.

This chain uses TRBV6-2 or TRBV6-3 with TRBJ2-3, with D perhaps matching TRBD2 (6 bases). Germline values: CDR1 MNHEY, CDR2 SVGEGT. V was clipped by 4 bases and J by 0 bases, with 8 bases between them. The CDR3 length is 14 residues. In DNA, the CDR3 is TGTGCCAGCAGTTTGGGACTTAGCACAGATACGCAGTATTTT. It translates to CASSLGLSTDTQYF.

The rearrangement links TRBV9 to TRBJ2-4; D may be TRBD2 (6 bases). Germline values: CDR1 SGDLS, CDR2 YYNGEE. The ends were cut back, 4 bases at V and 3 bases at J, with 20 bases in the middle. The CDR3 is 17 amino acids. The CDR3 nucleotides read TGTGCCAGCAGCCCGGGGGTAGGGGCCGGGGGCAAAAACATTCAGTACTTC. It translates to CASSPGVGAGGKNIQYF.

The chain uses TRBV30 and TRBJ2-2, with D possibly matching TRBD1 (5 bases). Looked up from germline, CDR1 is GTSNPN and CDR2 is SVGIG (reference sequence). The CDR3 consists of 14 residues. The V and J ends lost 4 bases and 4 bases respectively, with 13 bases between them. The CDR3 reads CAWNRAGITGELFF. The CDR3 nucleotides read TGTGCCTGGAACCGGGCAGGGATCACCGGGGAGCTGTTTTTT.

This chain connects TRBV20-1 to TRBJ1-2; D gene unclear. V was pared by 6 bases and J by 5 bases, with 13 bases between. This CDR3 comprises 12 residues. Germline-derived CDR1 and CDR2 are DFQATT and SNEGSKA (reference sequence). The CDR3 sequence is CSAPPPEYGYTF. The CDR3 coding sequence is TGCAGTGCCCCTCCCCCCGAGTATGGCTACACCTTC.

This clonotype was seen only once. The rearrangement joins TRBV20-1 to TRBJ1-5; D is unclear. The germline V and J ends were trimmed by 6 bases and 2 bases, with 17 bases remaining between them. The CDR3 loop spans 15 amino acids. Germline V lookup: CDR1 DFQATT, CDR2 SNEGSKA (reference sequence). The CDR3 region is CSATDVSGGNQPQHF. The CDR3 nucleotides read TGCAGTGCCACCGACGTATCCGGGGGCAATCAGCCCCAGCATTTT.

The gene calls are TRBV15 and TRBJ2-3; D not certain. The CDR3 is 13 residues long. The germline V gene encodes CDR1 LNHNV and CDR2 YYDKDF (reference sequence). V lost 8 bases to trimming and J lost 1 base, with 10 bases between them. The CDR3 DNA follows: TGTGCCACCCAGACTGGAGGCACAGATACGCAGTATTTT. Translation: CATQTGGTDTQYF.

The chain has TRBV12-3 or TRBV12-4 and TRBJ2-3; D gene uncertain. This CDR3 is built from 13 residues. V was trimmed by 8 bases and J by 2 bases, leaving 11 bases between them. In nucleotides, the CDR3 is TGTGCCAGCCGCTTAACCACCACAGATACGCAGTATTTT. This codes for CASRLTTTDTQYF.

This rearrangement joins TRBV5-1 to TRBJ2-1, with 14 nucleotides matching TRBD2. There are 15 residues in the CDR3. The V gene's germline CDR1 is SGHRS and CDR2 YFSETQ. The V segment lost 4 bases and the J segment 8 bases; nucleotides outside the gene matches: 5. CDR3 amino acids: CASSGGTSGSDEQFF. In nucleotides, the CDR3 is TGCGCCAGCAGCGGAGGGACTAGCGGGAGCGATGAGCAGTTCTTC.

The genes are TRBV27 and TRBJ2-3; TRBD2 matches at 7 bases. The CDR3 sequence is 16 residues long. Germline V gene data show CDR1 as MNHEY and CDR2 as SMNVEV (reference sequence). The junction had 13 bases not matched to a gene; V was cut back by 4 bases and J by 6 bases. The CDR3: CASSSSLAGQLDTQYF. DNA of the CDR3: TGTGCCAGCAGTTCATCCTTAGCGGGTCAACTCGATACGCAGTATTTT.

This clonotype was recorded once. A read error may produce the germline difference seen at one junction end. The V and J genes are TRBV7-9 and TRBJ2-1; D uncertain. Germline V gene sequence: CDR1 SEHNR, CDR2 FQNEAQ (reference sequence). This CDR3 has 11 residues. The CDR3 spells CASSFDTQPLF. As DNA, the CDR3 is TGTGCCAGCAGCTTTGACACCCAACCCTTATTC.

This sequence joins TRBV2 and TRBJ2-7, with D unclear. V lost 3 bases, J lost 2 bases, and 8 bases lay in between. Germline V CDR1 and CDR2: SNHLY, FYNNEI. CDR3 length: 13 amino acids. CDR3 amino acids: CASSDQTPYEQYF. In DNA form, the CDR3 reads TGTGCCAGCAGTGACCAGACACCCTACGAGCAGTACTTC.

The chain joins TRBV6-5 to TRBJ2-3; either TRBD1 or TRBD2 may fit D (5 bases each). Trimming removed 5 bases at V and 1 base at J, with 10 bases between. The CDR3 length is 14 residues. Germline loops: CDR1 MNHEY, CDR2 SVGAGI. CDR3 coding DNA: TGTGCCAGCAGTAAATGGGACCGCACAGATACGCAGTATTTT. Amino acid sequence: CASSKWDRTDTQYF.

The gene calls are TRBV20-1 and TRBJ2-3; 8 positions agree with TRBD2. The trim removed 5 bases at V and 2 bases at J, leaving 12 bases unmatched. Germline-derived CDR1 and CDR2 are DFQATT and SNEGSKA (reference sequence). CDR3 length equals 16 residues. For the CDR3, the DNA is TGCAGTGCTCGGCACGGGGCGGGAGGCCACACAGATACGCAGTATTTT. Protein sequence: CSARHGAGGHTDTQYF.

The chain carries TRBV3-1 and TRBJ2-1; 10 bases line up with TRBD2. The J segment lost 8 bases and the V segment lost 1 base, leaving 5 bases of the junction unmatched. The CDR3 totals 15 residues. Per germline, CDR1 LGHDT and CDR2 YNNKEL (reference sequence). CDR3 loop: CASSQGVAGGYEQFF. The CDR3 DNA follows: TGTGCCAGCAGCCAAGGGGTAGCGGGAGGCTATGAGCAGTTCTTC.

This chain uses TRBV23-1 with TRBJ1-1; D uncertain. TRBV23-1 is classed as an ORF, of uncertain function. Trimming left V 4 bases short and J 1 base short, with 7 bases between. CDR3 length: 13 amino acids. The CDR3 sequence: CASSRRANTEAFF. As DNA, the CDR3 is TGCGCCAGCAGTCGAAGGGCGAACACTGAAGCTTTCTTT.

The gene calls are TRBV12-3 or TRBV12-4 and TRBJ2-3; D might be TRBD1 (8 bases). V dropped 5 bases and J dropped 9 bases, with 12 bases sitting between them. The CDR3 has 12 residues. This CDR3 is CASSTGGGTQYF. CDR3 DNA: TGTGCCAGCAGTACAGGGGGAGGGACGCAGTATTTT.

This chain connects TRBV3-1 to TRBJ1-5, with D perhaps matching TRBD1 (6 bases). V gave up 1 base and J gave up 4 bases, with 14 bases separating them. The germline CDR1 and CDR2 sequences are LGHDT and YNNKEL (reference sequence). There are 16 residues in the CDR3. The CDR3 DNA follows: TGTGCCAGCAGCCAAGGGTGGACAGAGCTGAATCAGCCCCAGCATTTT. It specifies CASSQGWTELNQPQHF.

The chain uses TRBV7-9 and TRBJ2-6; D gene uncertain. CDR1 SEHNR and CDR2 FQNEAQ come from the germline V gene (reference sequence). The CDR3 runs 15 residues. V was trimmed by 4 bases and J by 0 bases, leaving 7 bases between them. CDR3 in amino acids: CASSSTDSGANVLTF. The CDR3, as DNA: TGTGCCAGCAGCTCGACGGACTCTGGGGCCAACGTCCTGACTTTC.

The rearrangement joins TRBV20-1 to TRBJ1-4, with D unresolved. Germline-derived CDR1 and CDR2 are DFQATT and SNEGSKA (reference sequence). V was pared by 3 bases and J by 4 bases, with 6 bases between. The CDR3 covers 12 residues. Here the CDR3 reads CSASLGNEKLFF. CDR3 nucleotides: TGCAGTGCTAGTTTGGGTAATGAAAAACTGTTTTTT.

The V gene is TRBV20-1, the J gene TRBJ2-1; D ambiguous. This CDR3 has 11 residues. The V end was cut by 5 bases, the J end by 3 bases, with 5 bases between. Germline loops: CDR1 DFQATT, CDR2 SNEGSKA (reference sequence). The CDR3 DNA sequence: TGCAGTGCTCCAGGCTACAATGAGCAGTTCTTC. It specifies CSAPGYNEQFF.